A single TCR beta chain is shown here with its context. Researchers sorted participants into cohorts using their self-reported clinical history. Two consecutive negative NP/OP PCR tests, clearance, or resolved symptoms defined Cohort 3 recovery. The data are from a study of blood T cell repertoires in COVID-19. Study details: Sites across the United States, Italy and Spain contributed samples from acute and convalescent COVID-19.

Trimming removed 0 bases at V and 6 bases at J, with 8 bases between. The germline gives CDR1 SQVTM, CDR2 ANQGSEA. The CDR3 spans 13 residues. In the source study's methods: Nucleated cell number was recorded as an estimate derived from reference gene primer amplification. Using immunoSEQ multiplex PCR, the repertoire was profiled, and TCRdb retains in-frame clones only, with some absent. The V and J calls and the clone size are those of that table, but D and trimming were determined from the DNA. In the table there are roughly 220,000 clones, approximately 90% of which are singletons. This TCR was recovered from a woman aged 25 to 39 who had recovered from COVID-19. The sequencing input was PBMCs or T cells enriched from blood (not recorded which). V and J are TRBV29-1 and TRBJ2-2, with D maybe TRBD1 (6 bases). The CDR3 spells CSVEETGAGELFF. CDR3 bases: TGCAGCGTTGAAGAGACAGGCGCCGGGGAGCTGTTTTTT.